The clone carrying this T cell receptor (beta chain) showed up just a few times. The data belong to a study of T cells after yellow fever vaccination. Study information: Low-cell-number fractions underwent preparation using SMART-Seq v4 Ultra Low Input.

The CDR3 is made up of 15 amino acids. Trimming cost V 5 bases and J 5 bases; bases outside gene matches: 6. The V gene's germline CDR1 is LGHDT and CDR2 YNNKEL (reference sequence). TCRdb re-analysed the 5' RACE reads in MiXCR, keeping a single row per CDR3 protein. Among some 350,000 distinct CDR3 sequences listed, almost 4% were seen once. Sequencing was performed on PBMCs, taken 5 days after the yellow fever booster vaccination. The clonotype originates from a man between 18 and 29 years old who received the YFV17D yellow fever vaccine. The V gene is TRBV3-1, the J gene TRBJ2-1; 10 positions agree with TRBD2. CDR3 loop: CASSSRTSGHNEQFF. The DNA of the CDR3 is TGTGCCAGCAGCTCGCGGACTAGCGGACACAATGAGCAGTTCTTC.